This TCR beta chain was profiled in a study of T-cell reconstitution after alpha-beta-depleted transplantation in children. Points from the study as a whole: Diversity and T-cell counts at one year after transplant derived mostly from new T cells. After transplant, at about two months, alpha-beta T cells were reportedly derived from several hundred expanded graft clones. Diversity of TCRbeta at day 60 was high in some patients, arising from surviving recipient T cells and thymic progenitors.

A word on this clonotype: Its antigen is undetermined.

Unique molecular identifiers tagged the TCRbeta library. Using its own MiXCR run on the PCR reads, TCRdb lists one record per CDR3 protein. The repertoire has 400,000 to 450,000 distinct CDR3 sequences, approximately 41% of them found once; the top ten carry 27%. Trimming took off 6 bases at V and 4 bases at J, with 19 bases between the two ends. The CDR3 extends over 16 amino acids. CDR1 and CDR2 (germline): LNHDA, SQIVND (reference sequence). The material was PBMCs, obtained before TCRalphabeta/CD19-depleted stem cell transplant. The V and J genes are TRBV19 and TRBJ2-1, with D maybe TRBD2 (6 bases). This TCR derives from a girl aged 2-10 years with aplastic anemia, due to receive a stem cell transplant. The CDR3 loop reads CASRPLVGGRYNEQFF. As DNA, the CDR3 is TGTGCCAGTAGACCTCTGGTGGGGGGACGGTACAATGAGCAGTTCTTC. Full variable domain (missing parts from reference TRBV19 and TRBJ2-1): DGGITQSPKYLFRKEGQNVTLSCEQNLNHDAMYWYRQDPGQGLRLIYYSQIVNDFQKGDIAEGYSVSREKKESFPLTVTSAQKNPTAFYLCASRPLVGGRYNEQFFGPGTRLTVL.